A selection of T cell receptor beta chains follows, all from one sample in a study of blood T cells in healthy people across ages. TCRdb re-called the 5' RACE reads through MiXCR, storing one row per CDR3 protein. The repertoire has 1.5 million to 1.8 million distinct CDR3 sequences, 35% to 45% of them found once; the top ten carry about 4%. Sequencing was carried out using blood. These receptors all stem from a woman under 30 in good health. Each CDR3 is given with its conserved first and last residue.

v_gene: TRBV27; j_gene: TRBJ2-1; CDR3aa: CASSLSWPGATDNEQFF
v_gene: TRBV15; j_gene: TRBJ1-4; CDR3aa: CATSRDLGKLFF
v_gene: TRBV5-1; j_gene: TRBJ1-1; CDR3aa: CASEGQGETEAFF
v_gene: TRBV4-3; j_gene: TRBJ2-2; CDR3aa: CASSQFGGGGYTGELFF
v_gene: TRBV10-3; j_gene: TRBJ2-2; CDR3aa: CAISDGFYTGELFF
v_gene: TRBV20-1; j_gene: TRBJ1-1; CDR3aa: CSAKATGLNTEAFF
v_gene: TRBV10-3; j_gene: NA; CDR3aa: CAIGESDRTHYEQYF
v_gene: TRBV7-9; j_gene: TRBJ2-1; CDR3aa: CASRKGTENNEQFF
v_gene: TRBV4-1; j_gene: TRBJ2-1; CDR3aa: CASRSGTGVRNEQFF
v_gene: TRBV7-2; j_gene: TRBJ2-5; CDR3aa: CASSLGGTSGETQYF
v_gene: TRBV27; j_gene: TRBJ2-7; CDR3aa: CASSLGPGFYEQYF
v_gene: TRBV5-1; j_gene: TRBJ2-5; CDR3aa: CASSQQGNQETQYF
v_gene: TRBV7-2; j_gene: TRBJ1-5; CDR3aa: CASSFLDGQPQHF
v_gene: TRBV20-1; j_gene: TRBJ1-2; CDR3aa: CSARGYNRDGYTF
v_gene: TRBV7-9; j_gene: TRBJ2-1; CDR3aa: CASSTNRRPSYNEQFF
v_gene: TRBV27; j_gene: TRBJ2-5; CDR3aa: CASSWGTRETQYF
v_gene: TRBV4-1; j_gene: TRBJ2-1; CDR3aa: CASSQVAGQYDEQFF
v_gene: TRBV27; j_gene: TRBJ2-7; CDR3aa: CASSFRGTGPIILSYEQYF
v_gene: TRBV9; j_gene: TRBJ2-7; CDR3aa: CASNKYGTGDKYEQYF
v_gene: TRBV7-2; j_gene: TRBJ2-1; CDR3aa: CASSLSTASYNEQFF
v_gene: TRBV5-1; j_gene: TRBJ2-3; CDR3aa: CASSLAGENPGTQYF
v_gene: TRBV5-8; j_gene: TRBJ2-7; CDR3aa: CASSLIVMTASYEQYF
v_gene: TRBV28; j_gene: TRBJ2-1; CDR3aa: CASSGQPYNEQFF
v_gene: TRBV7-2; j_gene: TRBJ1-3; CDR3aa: CASSGAGDSGNTIYF
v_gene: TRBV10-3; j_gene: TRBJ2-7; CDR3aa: CAISEARGEQYF
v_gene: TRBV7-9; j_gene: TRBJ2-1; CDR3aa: CASSLGGHPYNEQFF
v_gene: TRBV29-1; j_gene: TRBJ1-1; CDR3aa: CSVVKIILWDRGQRNTEAFF
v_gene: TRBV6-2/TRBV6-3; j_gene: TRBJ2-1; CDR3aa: CASLSGGASNEQFF
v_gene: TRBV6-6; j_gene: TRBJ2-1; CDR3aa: CASSPGTSGREFF
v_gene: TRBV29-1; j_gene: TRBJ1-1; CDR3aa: CSVRVGGVTEAFF
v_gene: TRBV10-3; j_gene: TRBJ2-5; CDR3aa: CAIRSDGPKETQYF
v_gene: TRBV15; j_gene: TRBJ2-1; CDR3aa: CATRIGGLAGGDNEQFF
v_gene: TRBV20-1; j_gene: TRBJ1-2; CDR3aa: CSARASVILQGYTF
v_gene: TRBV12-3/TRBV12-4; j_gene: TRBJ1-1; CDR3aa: CASSFDRGWTEAFF
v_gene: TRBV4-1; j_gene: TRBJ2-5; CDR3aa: CASSPLGLAGVDQETQYF
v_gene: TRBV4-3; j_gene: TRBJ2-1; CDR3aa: CASSRSNSVEQFF
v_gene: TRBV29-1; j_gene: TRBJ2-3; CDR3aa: CSVGKLAGTHPGSDTQYF
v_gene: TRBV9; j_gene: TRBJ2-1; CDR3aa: CASSVTSGTYNEQFF
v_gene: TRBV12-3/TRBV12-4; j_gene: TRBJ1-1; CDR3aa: CASSTGGGLVTEAFF
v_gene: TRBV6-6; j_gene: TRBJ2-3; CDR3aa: CASKGTGGTDTQYF
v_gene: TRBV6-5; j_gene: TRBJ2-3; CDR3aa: CASRPRRRRTDTQYF
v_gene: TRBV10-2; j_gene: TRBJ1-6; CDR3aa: CASIPAGRNSSLHF
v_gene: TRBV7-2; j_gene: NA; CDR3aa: CASAPGLAYNEQYF
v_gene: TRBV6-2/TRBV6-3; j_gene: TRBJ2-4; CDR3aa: CASSNTAGDSLAKNIQYF
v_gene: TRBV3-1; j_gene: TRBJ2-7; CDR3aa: CASSDRDRAHEQYF
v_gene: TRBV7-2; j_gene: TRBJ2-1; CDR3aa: CASSLLATLYNEQFF